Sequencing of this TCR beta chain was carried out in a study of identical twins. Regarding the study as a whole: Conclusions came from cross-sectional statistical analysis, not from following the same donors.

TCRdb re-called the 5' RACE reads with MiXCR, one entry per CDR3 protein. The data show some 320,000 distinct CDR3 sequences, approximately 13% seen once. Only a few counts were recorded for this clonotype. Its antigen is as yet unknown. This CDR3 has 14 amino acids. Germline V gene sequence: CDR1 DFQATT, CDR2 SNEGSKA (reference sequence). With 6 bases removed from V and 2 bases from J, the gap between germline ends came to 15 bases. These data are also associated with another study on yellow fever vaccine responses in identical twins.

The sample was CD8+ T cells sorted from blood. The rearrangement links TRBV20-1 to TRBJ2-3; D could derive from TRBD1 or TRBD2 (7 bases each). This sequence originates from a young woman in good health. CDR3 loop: CSARGGPTTDTQYF. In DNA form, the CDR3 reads TGCAGTGCCAGGGGGGGGCCCACCACAGATACGCAGTATTTT.